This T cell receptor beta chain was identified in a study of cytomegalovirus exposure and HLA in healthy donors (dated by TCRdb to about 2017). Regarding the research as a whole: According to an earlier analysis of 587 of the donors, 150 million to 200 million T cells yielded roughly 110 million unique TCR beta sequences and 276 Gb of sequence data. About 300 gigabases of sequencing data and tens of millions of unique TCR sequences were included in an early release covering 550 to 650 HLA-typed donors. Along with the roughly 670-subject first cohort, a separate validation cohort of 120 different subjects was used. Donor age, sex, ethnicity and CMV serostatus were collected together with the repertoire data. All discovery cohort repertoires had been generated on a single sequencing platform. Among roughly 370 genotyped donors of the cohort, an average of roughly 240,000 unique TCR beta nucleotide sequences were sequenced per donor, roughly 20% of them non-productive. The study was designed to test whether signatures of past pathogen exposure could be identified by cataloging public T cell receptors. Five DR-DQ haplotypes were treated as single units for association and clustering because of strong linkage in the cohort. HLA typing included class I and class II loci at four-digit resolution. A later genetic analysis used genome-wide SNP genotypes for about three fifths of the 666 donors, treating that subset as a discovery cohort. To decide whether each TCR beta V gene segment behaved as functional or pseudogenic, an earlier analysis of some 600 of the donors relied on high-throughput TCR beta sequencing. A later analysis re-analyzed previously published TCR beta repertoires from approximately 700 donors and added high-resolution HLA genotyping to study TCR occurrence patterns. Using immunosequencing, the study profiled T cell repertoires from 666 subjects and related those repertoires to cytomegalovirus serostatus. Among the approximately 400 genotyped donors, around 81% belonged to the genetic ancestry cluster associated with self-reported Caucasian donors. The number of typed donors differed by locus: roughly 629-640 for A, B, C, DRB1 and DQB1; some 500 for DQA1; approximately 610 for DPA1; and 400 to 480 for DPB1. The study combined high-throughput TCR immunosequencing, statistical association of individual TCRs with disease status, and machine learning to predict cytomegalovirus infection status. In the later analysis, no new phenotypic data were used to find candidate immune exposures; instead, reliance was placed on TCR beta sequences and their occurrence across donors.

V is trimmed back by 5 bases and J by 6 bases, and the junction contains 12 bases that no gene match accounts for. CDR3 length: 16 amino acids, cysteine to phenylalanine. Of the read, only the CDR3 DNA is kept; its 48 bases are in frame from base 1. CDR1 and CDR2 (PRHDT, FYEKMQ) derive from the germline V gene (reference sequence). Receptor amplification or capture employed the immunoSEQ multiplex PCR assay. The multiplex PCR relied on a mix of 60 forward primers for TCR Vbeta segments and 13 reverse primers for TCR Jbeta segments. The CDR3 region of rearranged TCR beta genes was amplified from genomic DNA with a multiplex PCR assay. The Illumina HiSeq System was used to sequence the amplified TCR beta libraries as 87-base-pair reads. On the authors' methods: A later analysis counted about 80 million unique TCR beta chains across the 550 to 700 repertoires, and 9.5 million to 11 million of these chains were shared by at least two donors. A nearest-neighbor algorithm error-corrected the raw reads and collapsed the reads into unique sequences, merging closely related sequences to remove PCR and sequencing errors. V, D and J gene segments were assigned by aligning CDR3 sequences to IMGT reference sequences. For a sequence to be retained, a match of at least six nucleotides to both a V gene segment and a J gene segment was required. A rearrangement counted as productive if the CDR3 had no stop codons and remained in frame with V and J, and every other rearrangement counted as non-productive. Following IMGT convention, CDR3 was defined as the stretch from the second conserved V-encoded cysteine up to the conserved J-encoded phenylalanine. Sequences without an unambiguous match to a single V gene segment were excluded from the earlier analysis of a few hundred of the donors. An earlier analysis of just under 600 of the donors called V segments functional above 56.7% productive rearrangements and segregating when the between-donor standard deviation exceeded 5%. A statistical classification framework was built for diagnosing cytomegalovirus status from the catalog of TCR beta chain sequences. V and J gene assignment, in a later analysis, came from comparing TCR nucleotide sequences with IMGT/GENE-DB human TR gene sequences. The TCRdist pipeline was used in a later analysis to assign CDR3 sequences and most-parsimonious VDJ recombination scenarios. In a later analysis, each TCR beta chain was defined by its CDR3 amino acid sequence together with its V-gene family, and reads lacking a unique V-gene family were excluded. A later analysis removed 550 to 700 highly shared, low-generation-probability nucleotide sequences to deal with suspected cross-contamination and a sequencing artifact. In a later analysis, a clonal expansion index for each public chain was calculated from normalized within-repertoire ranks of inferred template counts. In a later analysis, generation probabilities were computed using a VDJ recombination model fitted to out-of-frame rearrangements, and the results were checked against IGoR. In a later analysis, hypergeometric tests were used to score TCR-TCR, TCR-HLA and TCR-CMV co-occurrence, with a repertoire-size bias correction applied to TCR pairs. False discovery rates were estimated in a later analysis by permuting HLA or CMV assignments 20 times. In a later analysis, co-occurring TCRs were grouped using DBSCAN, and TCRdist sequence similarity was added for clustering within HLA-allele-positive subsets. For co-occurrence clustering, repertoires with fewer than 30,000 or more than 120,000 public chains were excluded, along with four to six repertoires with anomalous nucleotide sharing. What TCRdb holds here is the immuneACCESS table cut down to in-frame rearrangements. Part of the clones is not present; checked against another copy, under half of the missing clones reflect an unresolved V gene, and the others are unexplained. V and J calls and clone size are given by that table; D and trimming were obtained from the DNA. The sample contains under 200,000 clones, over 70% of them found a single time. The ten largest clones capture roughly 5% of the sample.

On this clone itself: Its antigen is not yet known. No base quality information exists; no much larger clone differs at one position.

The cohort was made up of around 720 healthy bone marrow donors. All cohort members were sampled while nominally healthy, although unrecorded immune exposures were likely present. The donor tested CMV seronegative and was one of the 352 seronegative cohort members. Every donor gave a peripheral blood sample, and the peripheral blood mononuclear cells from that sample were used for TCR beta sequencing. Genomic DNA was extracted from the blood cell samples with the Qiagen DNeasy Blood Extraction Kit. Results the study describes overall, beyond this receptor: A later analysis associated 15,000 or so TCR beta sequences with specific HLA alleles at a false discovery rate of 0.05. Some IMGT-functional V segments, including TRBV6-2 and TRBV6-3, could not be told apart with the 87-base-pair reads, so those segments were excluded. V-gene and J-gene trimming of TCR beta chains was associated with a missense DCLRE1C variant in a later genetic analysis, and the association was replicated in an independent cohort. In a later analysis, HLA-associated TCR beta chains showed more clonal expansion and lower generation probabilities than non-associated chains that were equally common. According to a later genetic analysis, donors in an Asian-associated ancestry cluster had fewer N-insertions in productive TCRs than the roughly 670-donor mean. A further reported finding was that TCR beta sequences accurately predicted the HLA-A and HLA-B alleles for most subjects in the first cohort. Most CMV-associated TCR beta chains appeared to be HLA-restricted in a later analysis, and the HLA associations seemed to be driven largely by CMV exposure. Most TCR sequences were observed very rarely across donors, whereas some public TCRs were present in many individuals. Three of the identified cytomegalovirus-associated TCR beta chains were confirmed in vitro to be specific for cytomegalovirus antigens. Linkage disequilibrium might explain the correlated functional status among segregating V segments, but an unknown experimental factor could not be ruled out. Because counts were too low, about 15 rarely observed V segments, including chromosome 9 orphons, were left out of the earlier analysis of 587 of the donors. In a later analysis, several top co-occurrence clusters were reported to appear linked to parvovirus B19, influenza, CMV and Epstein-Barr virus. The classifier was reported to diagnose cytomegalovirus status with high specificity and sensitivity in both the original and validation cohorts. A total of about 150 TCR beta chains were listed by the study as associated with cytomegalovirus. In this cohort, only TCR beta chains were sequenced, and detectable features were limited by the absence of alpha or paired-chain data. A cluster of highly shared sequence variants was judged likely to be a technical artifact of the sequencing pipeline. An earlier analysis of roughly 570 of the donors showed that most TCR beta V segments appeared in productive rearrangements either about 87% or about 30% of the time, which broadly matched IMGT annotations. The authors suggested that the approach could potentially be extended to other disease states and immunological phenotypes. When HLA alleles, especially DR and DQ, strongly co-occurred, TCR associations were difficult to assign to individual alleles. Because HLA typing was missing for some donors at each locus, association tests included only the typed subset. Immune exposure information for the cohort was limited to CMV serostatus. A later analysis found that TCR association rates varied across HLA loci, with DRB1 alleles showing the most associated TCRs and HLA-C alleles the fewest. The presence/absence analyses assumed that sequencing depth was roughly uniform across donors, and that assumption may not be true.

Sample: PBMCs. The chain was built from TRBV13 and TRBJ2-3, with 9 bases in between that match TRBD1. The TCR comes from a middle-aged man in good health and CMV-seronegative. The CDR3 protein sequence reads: CASSRPQTGGSDTQYF. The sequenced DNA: TGTGCCAGCAGCCGACCTCAGACAGGGGGGTCGGATACGCAGTATTTT.